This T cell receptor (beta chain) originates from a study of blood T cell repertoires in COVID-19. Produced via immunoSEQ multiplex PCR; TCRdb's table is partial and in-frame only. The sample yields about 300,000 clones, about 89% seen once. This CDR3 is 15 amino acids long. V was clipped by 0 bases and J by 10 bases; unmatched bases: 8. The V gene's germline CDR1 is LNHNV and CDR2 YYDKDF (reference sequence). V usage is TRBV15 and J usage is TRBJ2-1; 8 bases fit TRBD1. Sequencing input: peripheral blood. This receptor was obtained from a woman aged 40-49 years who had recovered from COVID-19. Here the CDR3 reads CATSRDLDRGGEQFF. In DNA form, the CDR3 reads TGTGCCACCAGCAGAGATTTAGACAGGGGAGGCGAGCAGTTCTTC.